Sequencing of this T cell receptor beta chain was carried out in a study of blood T cell repertoires in COVID-19 (dated by TCRdb to 2018 to 2021). In the study overall: The collaborator samples originated in the United States, Italy and Spain and spanned the acute and convalescent phases of COVID-19. The prospective study material was composed of cDNA or gDNA derived from T cells, B-cell-depleted T cells, or PBMCs. The dataset comprised deeply sampled blood TCRbeta repertoires from subjects exposed to, actively infected with, or recovered from COVID-19. The repertoires were released in a freely available public database intended as a resource for research on the immune response to SARS-CoV-2. The samples were drawn from the first 160 participants of the ongoing ImmuneRACE study and from 950 to 1,500 subjects provided by 6 global collaborators. The sample metadata nearly always contained a de-identified subject ID, COVID-19 status, age in years and sex. Where available, HLA class I and class II types were obtained from metadata supplied by the sample provider rather than from assay-based typing.

From the cysteine through the phenylalanine, the CDR3 covers 13 amino acids. Left in the record is the CDR3 DNA by itself, 39 bases read in frame from the first base. The germline V gene specifies MNHEY as CDR1 and SVGAGI as CDR2. Here V drops 6 bases and J drops 2 bases, and the junction holds 2 bases not matched to any gene. With regard to this clone: It lacks a known antigen. Base qualities are not recorded, but no much larger clone differs from it by a single base.

TCRbeta CDR3 regions were amplified from genomic DNA by means of the immunoSEQ Assay, a bias-controlled multiplex PCR. Turning to the authors' computational methods: The number of nucleated cells in each sample was estimated by amplification of reference gene primers within the assay. Sequence reads were collapsed and filtered to measure the absolute abundance of every unique TCRbeta CDR3 rearrangement. For each sample, productive Simpson clonality was calculated by taking the square root of Simpson's diversity index across productive rearrangements. The source is immuneACCESS, and TCRdb retained only in-frame sequences with V and J called. Part of the clones is not carried over; for the studies checked, unresolved V genes explain less than half of this, and the remainder is unexplained. V and J calls plus clone size are reproduced from that table; the DNA served to infer D and trimming. Recorded for this sample are roughly 38,000 clones; roughly 86% of them occurred a single time. The top ten hold over 45% of the sample.

Overall results and qualifications from the work: Clinical and demographic metadata were provided uncurated, with the amount varying by source and participant.

The collaborating institutions used their own protocols to collect whole blood in K2EDTA tubes. Collaborator samples were shipped for TCRbeta analysis as frozen whole blood, isolated PBMCs, or DNA extracted from either sample type. The sequencing sample was made of peripheral blood. The chain couples TRBV6-5 to TRBJ2-7; 9 bases in the middle match TRBD1. The TCR was taken from a man between 65 and 85 years old with acute or convalescent COVID-19. The DNA reads TGTGCCAGCAGGGGGACAGGGACCTACGAGCAGTACTTC. Translated, this gives CASRGTGTYEQYF.